The 6 T cell receptor beta chains given below trace back to one sample, sequenced in a study of blood T cell repertoires in COVID-19. Profiled with immunoSEQ multiplex PCR; TCRdb holds only in-frame clones, not every one. The sample lists roughly 75,000 clones, 75% to 90% seen once, with less than 0.65% in the top ten. Sequences were obtained from peripheral blood. The receptors stem from a man in his 60s with acute or convalescent COVID-19.

The chain joins TRBV29-1 to TRBJ2-7; TRBD1 might be the D (8 bases). This CDR3 comprises 14 residues. Germline V gene sequence: CDR1 SQVTM, CDR2 ANQGSEA. V was pared by 4 bases and J by 3 bases, with 16 bases between. CDR3 region: CSVGGGQVGYEQYF. CDR3 in DNA: TGCAGCGTTGGGGGGGGACAGGTCGGCTACGAGCAGTACTTC.

CDR3 DNA: TGTGCCAGCAGGTCCCGGGGGGGCGTATTTGGCTACACCTTC. Amino acids: CASRSRGGVFGYTF. This chain links TRBV6-5 with TRBJ1-2; D is possibly TRBD1 (6 bases). The germline V and J ends were trimmed by 6 bases and 7 bases, with 18 bases remaining between them. Per germline, CDR1 MNHEY and CDR2 SVGAGI. This CDR3 spans 14 amino acids.

The chain joins TRBV5-4 to TRBJ1-2; 10 nucleotides agree with TRBD1. Germline assignment: CDR1 SGHNT and CDR2 YYREEE (reference sequence). This CDR3 comprises 15 residues. Trimming at V came to 4 bases and at J to 7 bases, leaving 10 bases not matched to a gene. CDR3 bases: TGTGCCAGCAGCAAGCAGACAGGGGGCTACGGTGGCTACACCTTC. Translation gives CASSKQTGGYGGYTF.

V usage is TRBV28 and J usage is TRBJ1-1, with unresolved D. This CDR3 region has 11 residues. In germline, CDR1 is MDHEN, CDR2 SYDVKM. V lost 7 bases and J lost 0, with 3 bases in between. The CDR3 region has the DNA TGTGCCAGCACTGTGAACACTGAAGCTTTCTTT. Its protein product is CASTVNTEAFF. Supplemented by reference TRBV28 and TRBJ1-1, the full variable domain reads DVKVTQSSRYLVKRTGEKVFLECVQDMDHENMFWYRQDPGLGLRLIYFSYDVKMKEKGDIPEGYSVSREKKERFSLILESASTNQTSMYLCASTVNTEAFFGQGTRLTVV.

The genes are TRBV4-1 and TRBJ2-7; 11 positions match TRBD1. The J segment lost 5 bases and the V segment lost 4 bases, leaving 4 bases of the junction unmatched. CDR1 MGHRA and CDR2 YSYEKL come from the germline V gene. This CDR3 region has 14 residues. CDR3: CASSLGQGVDEQYF. CDR3 DNA: TGCGCCAGCAGCCTGGGACAGGGGGTCGACGAGCAGTACTTC.

The DNA for the CDR3 is TGTGCCAGCAGCCGACAGGAAAACATTCAGTACTTC. It codes for CASSRQENIQYF. V and J are TRBV12-3 or TRBV12-4 and TRBJ2-4, with D maybe TRBD1 (6 bases). This CDR3 has 12 amino acids. V lost 6 bases and J lost 5, with 8 bases in between.